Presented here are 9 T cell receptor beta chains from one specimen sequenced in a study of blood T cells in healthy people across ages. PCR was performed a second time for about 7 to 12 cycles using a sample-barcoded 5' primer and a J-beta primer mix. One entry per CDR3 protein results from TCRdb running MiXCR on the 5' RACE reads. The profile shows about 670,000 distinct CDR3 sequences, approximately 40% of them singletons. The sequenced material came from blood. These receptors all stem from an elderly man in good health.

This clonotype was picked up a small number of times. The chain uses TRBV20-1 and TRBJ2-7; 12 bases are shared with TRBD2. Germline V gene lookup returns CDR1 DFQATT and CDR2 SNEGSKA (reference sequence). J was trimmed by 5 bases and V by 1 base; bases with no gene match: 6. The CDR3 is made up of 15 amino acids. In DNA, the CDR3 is TGCAGTGCTAGAGGGGGGACTAGCGGGCTTAACGAGCAGTACTTC. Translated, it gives CSARGGTSGLNEQYF.

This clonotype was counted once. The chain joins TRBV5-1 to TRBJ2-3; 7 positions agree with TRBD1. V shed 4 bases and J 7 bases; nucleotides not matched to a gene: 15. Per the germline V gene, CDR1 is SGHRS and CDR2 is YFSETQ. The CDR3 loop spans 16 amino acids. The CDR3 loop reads CASSNNRGPVMYTQYF. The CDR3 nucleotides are TGCGCCAGCAGCAACAATAGGGGGCCAGTCATGTATACGCAGTATTTT.

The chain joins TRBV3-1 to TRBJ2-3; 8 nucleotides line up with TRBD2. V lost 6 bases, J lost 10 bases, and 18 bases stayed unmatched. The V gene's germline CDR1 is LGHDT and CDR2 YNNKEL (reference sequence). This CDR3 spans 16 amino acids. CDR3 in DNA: TGTGCCAGCAGTCGGGTTAGCGGGATGAGCACCGATTCGCAGTATTTT. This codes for CASSRVSGMSTDSQYF.

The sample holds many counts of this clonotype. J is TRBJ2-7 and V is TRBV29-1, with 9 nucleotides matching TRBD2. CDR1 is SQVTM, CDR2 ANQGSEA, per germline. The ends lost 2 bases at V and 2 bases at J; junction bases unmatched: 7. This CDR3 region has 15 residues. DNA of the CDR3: TGCAGCGTTGAAAGGCTAGCGGGGCGTACCTACGAGCAGTACTTC. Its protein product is CSVERLAGRTYEQYF.

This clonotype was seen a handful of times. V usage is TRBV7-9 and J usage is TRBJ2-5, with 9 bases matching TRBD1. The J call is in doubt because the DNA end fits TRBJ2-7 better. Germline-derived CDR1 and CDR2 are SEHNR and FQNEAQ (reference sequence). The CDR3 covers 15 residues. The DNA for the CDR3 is TGTGCCAGCAGCTTCTGGACAGGGGTCGGAAACGAGCAGTACTTC. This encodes CASSFWTGVGNEQYF.

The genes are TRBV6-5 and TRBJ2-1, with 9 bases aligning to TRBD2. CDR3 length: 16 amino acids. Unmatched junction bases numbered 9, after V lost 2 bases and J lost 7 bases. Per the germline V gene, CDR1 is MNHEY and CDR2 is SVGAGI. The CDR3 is CASSYQASGKVNEQFF. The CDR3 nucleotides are TGTGCCAGCAGTTACCAAGCTAGCGGGAAGGTGAATGAGCAGTTCTTC.

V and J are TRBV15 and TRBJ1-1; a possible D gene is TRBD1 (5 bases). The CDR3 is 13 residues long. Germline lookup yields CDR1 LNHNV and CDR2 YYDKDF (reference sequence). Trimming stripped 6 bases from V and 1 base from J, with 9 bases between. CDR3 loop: CATSPQGNTEAFF. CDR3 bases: TGTGCCACCAGTCCCCAGGGGAACACTGAAGCTTTCTTT.

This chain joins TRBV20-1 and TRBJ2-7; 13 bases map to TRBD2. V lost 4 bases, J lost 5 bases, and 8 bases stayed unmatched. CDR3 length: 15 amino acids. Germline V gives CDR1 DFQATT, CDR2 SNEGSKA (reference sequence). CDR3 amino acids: CSATRTSGSLNEQYF. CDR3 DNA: TGCAGTGCTACAAGGACTAGCGGGAGCTTGAACGAGCAGTACTTC.

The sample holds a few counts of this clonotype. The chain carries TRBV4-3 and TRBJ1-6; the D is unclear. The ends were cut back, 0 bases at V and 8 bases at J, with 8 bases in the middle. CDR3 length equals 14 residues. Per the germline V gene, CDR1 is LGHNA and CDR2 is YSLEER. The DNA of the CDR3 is TGCGCCAGCAGCCAAGATTGGCGCGATTCACCCCTCCACTTT. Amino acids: CASSQDWRDSPLHF.